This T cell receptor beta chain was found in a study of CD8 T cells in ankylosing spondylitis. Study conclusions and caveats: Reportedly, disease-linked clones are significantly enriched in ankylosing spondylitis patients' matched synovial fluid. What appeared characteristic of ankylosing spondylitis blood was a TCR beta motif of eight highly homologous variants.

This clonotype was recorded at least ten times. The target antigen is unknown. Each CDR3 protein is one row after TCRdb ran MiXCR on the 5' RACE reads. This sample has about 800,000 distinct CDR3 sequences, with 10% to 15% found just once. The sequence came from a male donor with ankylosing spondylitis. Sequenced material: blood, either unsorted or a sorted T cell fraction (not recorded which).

This CDR3 reads CSATGLAGGKTDTQYF. As DNA, the CDR3 is TGCAGTGCTACAGGACTAGCGGGGGGCAAGACAGATACGCAGTATTTT. The V and J genes are TRBV20-1 and TRBJ2-3; 14 bases agree with TRBD2. The CDR3 spans 16 residues. Germline CDR1 reads DFQATT; CDR2 reads SNEGSKA (reference sequence). J gave up 3 bases and V 4 bases, and 6 bases lay outside the gene matches.